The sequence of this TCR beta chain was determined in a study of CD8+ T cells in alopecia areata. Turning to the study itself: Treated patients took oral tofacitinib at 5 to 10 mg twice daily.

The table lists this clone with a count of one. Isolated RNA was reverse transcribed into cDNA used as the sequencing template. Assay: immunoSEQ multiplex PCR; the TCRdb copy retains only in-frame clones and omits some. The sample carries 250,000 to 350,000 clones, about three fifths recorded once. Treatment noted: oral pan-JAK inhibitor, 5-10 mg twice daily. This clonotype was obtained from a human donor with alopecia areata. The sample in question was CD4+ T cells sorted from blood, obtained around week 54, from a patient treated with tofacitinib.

In DNA form, the CDR3 reads TGTGCCAGCAGACAAGGGGACGGTAATAATCAGCCCCAGCATTTT. Amino acid sequence: CASRQGDGNNQPQHF. The chain combines TRBV2 with TRBJ1-5; perhaps TRBD1 as D (5 bases). The V gene lost 6 bases and the J gene lost 4 bases, with 16 bases spanning the gap. Germline values: CDR1 SNHLY, CDR2 FYNNEI. The CDR3 loop spans 15 amino acids.